A selection of T cell receptor beta chains follows, all from one sample in a study of CD4 T cells in relation to SARS-CoV-2 and coronaviruses. Clones were sequenced by immunoSEQ multiplex PCR, and TCRdb holds only the in-frame ones, with some missing. The sample has over 20,000 clones; about 75% are singletons. What these receptors recognize is not known. The source material was CD4+ T cells from PBMCs, cultured in vitro. The receptors stem from a human donor in good health. The CDR3 runs from the conserved cysteine through the conserved F or W. Each record gives: V gene, J gene, D gene, clone size, CDR3 DNA, CDR3 protein. A D gene is named only where the DNA matches it firmly. The size of a clone is reported for some rows only, either as once, few or many, or as a class for expanded clones.

TRBV12-3/TRBV12-4,TRBJ1-6,NA,few,TGTGCCAGCAGTTTACCCCATTCACCCCTCCACTTT,CASSLPHSPLHF
TRBV19,TRBJ2-7,NA,few,TGTGCCAGTAGTATCGACAGTAGGGGTTACGAGCAGTACTTC,CASSIDSRGYEQYF
TRBV11-2,TRBJ2-5,TRBD1,NA,TGTGCCAGCAGCACGGGACAGGGAAAGGAGACCCAGTACTTC,CASSTGQGKETQYF
TRBV19,TRBJ2-7,TRBD2,NA,TGTGCCAGTAGTATTGGGACTAGCGGAGCCTACGAGCAGTACTTC,CASSIGTSGAYEQYF
TRBV6-5,TRBJ1-2,TRBD1,NA,TGTGCCAGCAGTTACCTCAGGGGGGATGGCTACACCTTC,CASSYLRGDGYTF
TRBV4-3,TRBJ1-2,TRBD1,NA,TGCGCCAGCAGCCAAGATCACAGGGGGCTCGACTATGGCTACACCTTC,CASSQDHRGLDYGYTF
TRBV5-1,TRBJ1-1,NA,NA,TGCGCCAGCAGCTTGACGGGCCAGATGAACACTGAAGCTTTCTTT,CASSLTGQMNTEAFF
TRBV2,TRBJ2-7,NA,NA,TGTGCCAGCAGGGGACCCCTCTCCTACGAGCAGTACTTC,CASRGPLSYEQYF
TRBV6-5,TRBJ1-2,NA,NA,TGTGCCAGCAGTCTAGGACGGCCCTATGGCTACACCTTC,CASSLGRPYGYTF
TRBV25-1,TRBJ1-3,NA,NA,TGTGCCAGCAGTGTTCGCTCTGGAAACACCATATATTTT,CASSVRSGNTIYF
TRBV4-3,TRBJ2-7,NA,few,TGCGCCAGCAGCTTGAACACCTACGAGCAGTACTTC,CASSLNTYEQYF
TRBV12-3/TRBV12-4,TRBJ2-3,NA,NA,TGTGCCAGCAGCCCCGCGGGCACAGATACGCAGTATTTT,CASSPAGTDTQYF
TRBV2,TRBJ2-2,NA,NA,TGTGCCAGCAGTTGGCAGGGTACCGCCGGGGAGCTGTTTTTT,CASSWQGTAGELFF
TRBV3-1/TRBV3-2,TRBJ2-5,TRBD2,NA,TGTGCCAGCAGCCGGGGGGGAGAAGAGACCCAGTACTTC,CASSRGGEETQYF
TRBV5-5,TRBJ1-2,NA,few,TGTGCCAGCAGCTCGTTTCAGAACTATGGCTACACCTTC,CASSSFQNYGYTF
TRBV7-3,TRBJ2-1,TRBD2,NA,TGTGCCAGCAGCAAATTGACTAGCGGAGTTAACAATGAGCAGTTCTTC,CASSKLTSGVNNEQFF
TRBV6-5,TRBJ2-5,TRBD2,NA,TGTGCCACGCATAAGGCGGGGGGGGACCAAGAGACCCAGTACTTC,CATHKAGGDQETQYF
TRBV9,TRBJ2-3,TRBD2,NA,TGTGCCAGCAGCGTAGGAGCGGGGGCGCATAATACGCAGTATTTT,CASSVGAGAHNTQYF
TRBV5-8,TRBJ1-4,TRBD1,NA,TGTGCCAGCGGATACGACAGGGGTGTGGAAAAACTGTTTTTT,CASGYDRGVEKLFF
TRBV5-1,TRBJ2-1,NA,NA,TGCGCCAGCAGCCCATCCGGGCGGAACTCCTACAATGAGCAGTTCTTC,CASSPSGRNSYNEQFF
TRBV4-3,TRBJ1-5,NA,NA,TGCGCCAGCAGCCTAAGCGAAGGGAACAATCAGCCCCAGCATTTT,CASSLSEGNNQPQHF
TRBV6-5,TRBJ2-1,NA,NA,TGTGCCAGCAGTTCCCCCGGGCAGGGGGGAATCAATGAGCAGTTCTTC,CASSSPGQGGINEQFF